Listed below are T cell receptor beta chains from one sample, sequenced in a study of CD4 and CD8 cells across lung adenocarcinoma regions. TCRdb reprocessed the PCR reads with MiXCR, giving one entry per CDR3 protein. The data hold a few thousand distinct CDR3 sequences, with roughly 60% observed a single time. The specimen sequenced was CD8+ T cells from the margin of a lung tumor. The receptors here all came from a female donor with lung adenocarcinoma. The CD4 and CD8 labels of this study may be unreliable. CDR3s include the opening cysteine and the closing phenylalanine or tryptophan. The order of the fields is V gene, D gene, clone size, J gene, CDR3 DNA, CDR3 protein. The D gene is left open where the match is weak. Rows may omit the clone size; those that give it use once, few, many or a size class.

V: TRBV7-6
D: NA
size: NA
J: TRBJ2-5
DNA: TGTGCCAGCAGCTTAGTTAACTACAAAGAGACCCAGTACTTC
CDR3: CASSLVNYKETQYF

V: TRBV5-1
D: NA
size: once
J: TRBJ2-2
DNA: TGCGCCAGCAGCTCGACACCTTACACCGGGGAGCTGTTTTTT
CDR3: CASSSTPYTGELFF

V: TRBV11-1
D: TRBD2
size: NA
J: TRBJ2-1
DNA: TGTGCCAGCAGCTTAGGGTTTAGCCCCAGCGTTAGCGGGTTGAATGAGCAGTTCTTC
CDR3: CASSLGFSPSVSGLNEQFF

V: TRBV10-1
D: NA
size: NA
J: TRBJ2-1
DNA: TGCGCCAGCAGTGAAGCGGTATCCTACGATGAGCAGTTTTTT
CDR3: CASSEAVSYDEQFF

V: TRBV6-1
D: TRBD2
size: few
J: TRBJ2-1
DNA: TGTGCCAGCAGTGCAGAGACTAGCGGGGCAGGCAATGAGCAGTTCTTC
CDR3: CASSAETSGAGNEQFF

V: TRBV6-5
D: NA
size: NA
J: TRBJ1-1
DNA: TGTGCCAGCAGTTACTACCGGGACACAGTAAACACTGAAGCTTTCTTT
CDR3: CASSYYRDTVNTEAFF

V: TRBV6-1
D: NA
size: NA
J: TRBJ1-2
DNA: TGTGCCAGCAGTGAAGGAGACGGTCCGGCGGGAGGCTACACCTTC
CDR3: CASSEGDGPAGGYTF

V: TRBV6-4
D: NA
size: medium-sized
J: TRBJ1-1
DNA: TGTGCCAGCAGTGACGGGGAACACACTGAAGCTTTCTTT
CDR3: CASSDGEHTEAFF

V: TRBV10-2
D: NA
size: NA
J: TRBJ2-3
DNA: TGCGCCAGGGGTTCCGGGGGCAGAGGCGCAGATACGCGGTATTTC
CDR3: CARGSGGRGADTRYF

V: TRBV6-1
D: TRBD1
size: NA
J: TRBJ2-7
DNA: TGTGCCAGCAGTGAGACGGGGACAGACTACGAGCAGTACTTC
CDR3: CASSETGTDYEQYF

V: TRBV20-1
D: NA
size: NA
J: TRBJ1-1
DNA: TGCAGTGCCCAGTTGTATGACAGGATGAACACTGAAGCTTTCTTT
CDR3: CSAQLYDRMNTEAFF

V: TRBV7-2
D: NA
size: NA
J: TRBJ2-1
DNA: TGTGCCAGCAGCTTTTACAGGGCTGGCGATGAGCAGTTCTTC
CDR3: CASSFYRAGDEQFF

V: TRBV6-1
D: NA
size: NA
J: TRBJ1-5
DNA: TGTGCCAGCAGAGAAGGGGGGGGGCAAGGTCAGCCCCAGCATTTT
CDR3: CASREGGGQGQPQHF

V: TRBV11-1
D: NA
size: once
J: TRBJ2-7
DNA: TGTGCCAGCAGCTTAAAAGGAGGGGGGGACTACGAGCAGTACTTC
CDR3: CASSLKGGGDYEQYF

V: TRBV6-1
D: NA
size: few
J: TRBJ2-4
DNA: TGTGCCAGCAGTCCGGGACGACTAGCCAAAAACATTCAGTACTTC
CDR3: CASSPGRLAKNIQYF

V: TRBV4-2
D: TRBD2
size: NA
J: TRBJ2-1
DNA: TGTGCCAGCAGCCGGGGACTAGCGGGGGTCCCTGGGGATGAGCAGTTCTTC
CDR3: CASSRGLAGVPGDEQFF

V: TRBV6-1
D: TRBD1
size: NA
J: TRBJ2-1
DNA: TGTGCCAGCAGTGACCCGGGACAGGGAATCAATGAGCAGTTCTTC
CDR3: CASSDPGQGINEQFF

V: TRBV10-3
D: TRBD1
size: medium-sized
J: TRBJ1-1
DNA: TGTGCCCCCTTGGACAGGACGAACACTGAAGCTTTCTTT
CDR3: CAPLDRTNTEAFF

V: TRBV7-2
D: NA
size: few
J: TRBJ2-7
DNA: TGTGCCAGCAGCTTAGTGTCGGACCCGACCTACGAGCAGTACTTC
CDR3: CASSLVSDPTYEQYF

V: TRBV6-5
D: TRBD2
size: NA
J: TRBJ2-2
DNA: TGTGCCAGCAGTTACTCGGGACTAGCGGCTAACACCGGGGAGCTGTTTTTT
CDR3: CASSYSGLAANTGELFF

V: TRBV6-1
D: NA
size: NA
J: TRBJ2-3
DNA: TGTGCCAGCAAGGCGGGAGAGGGGGCAGATACGCAGTATTTT
CDR3: CASKAGEGADTQYF

V: TRBV6-5
D: NA
size: NA
J: TRBJ2-2
DNA: TGTGCCAGCAGTTACACCGCCAAGAACACCGGGGAGCTGTTTTTT
CDR3: CASSYTAKNTGELFF

V: TRBV6-1
D: NA
size: NA
J: TRBJ1-2
DNA: TGTGCCAGCAGTGAGACTCCTCGATCCTTTAATGGCTACACCTTC
CDR3: CASSETPRSFNGYTF

V: TRBV14
D: NA
size: NA
J: TRBJ2-1
DNA: TGTGCCAGCAGCCAAGGAGGGTTGGATGAGCAGTTCTTC
CDR3: CASSQGGLDEQFF